This is a list of T cell receptor beta chains from one sample in a study of metastatic and nonmetastatic thyroid tumors. Through MiXCR, TCRdb re-clonotyped the PCR reads. This table has about 26,000 clones, roughly 25% appearing once. Sequencing used blood. The receptors here all came from a female donor with papillary thyroid cancer or a benign thyroid nodule (not recorded which). Some clones in this sample may be carry-over from other donors' samples. CDR3s include the opening cysteine and the closing phenylalanine or tryptophan. Fields, in order: V gene, J gene, CDR3 protein.

>TRBV5-4|TRBJ1-1
CASSLEQNTEAFF
>TRBV2|TRBJ2-1
CASKVQTLYNEQFF
>TRBV5-1|TRBJ2-2
CASSLVGLPGELFF
>TRBV20-1|TRBJ2-7
CSVRRGDYEQYF
>TRBV6-1|TRBJ2-5
CASRGRETMYQETQYF
>TRBV7-2|TRBJ1-2
CASSLGVGVYGYTF
>TRBV15|TRBJ1-2
CATSTGTGGLHGYTF
>TRBV12-5|TRBJ2-3
CASGLAGGGNTDTQYF
>TRBV6-1|TRBJ1-1
CASNKSTNTEAFF
>TRBV7-9|TRBJ2-1
CASSLTTGRANGYEQFF
>TRBV29-1|TRBJ1-1
CSVLGYMNTEAFF
>TRBV18|TRBJ2-5
CASSPPGQGGQETQYF
>TRBV15|TRBJ1-6
CATSRGGGNSPLHF
>TRBV6-1|TRBJ2-7
CASKTPGTSGMGEQYF
>TRBV7-3|TRBJ1-1
CASSLRARDTEAFF
>TRBV19|TRBJ1-4
CASTCGRGGEKLFF
>TRBV12-5|TRBJ2-1
CASFHGTSNEQFF
>TRBV15|TRBJ2-1
CATSSEASTIYNEQFF
>TRBV20-1|TRBJ2-1
CSATFKPGKGGYNEQFF
>TRBV20-1|TRBJ2-2
CSARGEAGGVTGELFF
>TRBV18|TRBJ1-1
CASSPPGAGNTEAFF
>TRBV4-2|TRBJ1-5
CASSQDGTGGLNQPQHF
>TRBV27|TRBJ1-2
CASSFTVNTLGYTF
>TRBV6-5|TRBJ2-2
CASSYLYAGELFF
>TRBV5-1|TRBJ2-3
CASSLEQGARSDTQYF
>TRBV4-2|TRBJ2-1
CASSPTGRWSSYNEQFF
>TRBV10-3|TRBJ2-3
CAISGDRYTDTQYF
>TRBV6-4|TRBJ1-2
CASSPNRGQRTSGYTF
>TRBV30|TRBJ1-1
CAWTPWGARAEAFF
>TRBV10-3|TRBJ1-5
CAISESGGNQPQHF
>TRBV18|TRBJ2-7
CASSQLPGPGNYEQYF
>TRBV20-1|TRBJ1-4
CSAIDLGRYHEKLFF
>TRBV7-3|TRBJ2-3
CASSLTREHDTQYF
>TRBV3-1|TRBJ2-7
CASSQGEWVAGLYEQYF
>TRBV27|TRBJ1-2
CASRYRVNYGYTF
>TRBV3-1|TRBJ2-1
CASRLAGGFGNEQFF
>TRBV6-1|TRBJ2-7
CASSDLGVREQYF
>TRBV2|TRBJ2-5
CASIKSTPTGRETQYF
>TRBV5-5|TRBJ1-5
CASSLQERQPQHF
>TRBV19|TRBJ2-3
CASSIFGSDGDTQYF
>TRBV7-9|TRBJ1-1
CASSLAVTEAFF
>TRBV5-1|TRBJ2-5
CASSSTSGSFETQYF
>TRBV6-1|TRBJ2-1
CASSELPEDNEQFF
>TRBV7-9|TRBJ1-1
CASSSRDLNTEAFF
>TRBV6-6|TRBJ2-7
CASSYSGGVSGNPYEQYF
>TRBV12-5|TRBJ1-1
CASGSRAAQLNTEAFF
>TRBV5-5|TRBJ1-3
CASSRDRGQRGNTIYF
>TRBV28|TRBJ2-3
CASSSPVTGRGGDTQYF
>TRBV20-1|TRBJ2-7
CSAIFTGAPPYEQYF
>TRBV5-4|TRBJ1-1
CASSRGTAENTEAFF
>TRBV5-1|TRBJ2-7
CASSLSLGARDEQYF
>TRBV6-2/TRBV6-3|TRBJ2-2
CASSYSIRTANTGDLFF
>TRBV12-3/TRBV12-4|TRBJ2-1
CASSSQGSYNEQFF
>TRBV5-1|TRBJ2-5
CASRAGTQETQYF